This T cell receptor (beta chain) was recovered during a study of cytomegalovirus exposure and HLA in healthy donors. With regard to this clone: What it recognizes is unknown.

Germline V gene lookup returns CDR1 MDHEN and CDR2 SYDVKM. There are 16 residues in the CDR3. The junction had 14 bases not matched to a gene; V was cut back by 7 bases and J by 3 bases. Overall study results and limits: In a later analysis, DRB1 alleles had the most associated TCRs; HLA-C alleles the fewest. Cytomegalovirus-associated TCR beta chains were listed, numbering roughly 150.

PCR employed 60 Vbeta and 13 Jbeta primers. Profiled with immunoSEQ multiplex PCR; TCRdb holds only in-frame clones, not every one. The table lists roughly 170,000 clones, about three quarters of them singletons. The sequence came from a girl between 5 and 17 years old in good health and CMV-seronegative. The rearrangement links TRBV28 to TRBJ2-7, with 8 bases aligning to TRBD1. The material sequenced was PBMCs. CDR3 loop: CASIRSGQGLSYEQYF. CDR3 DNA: TGTGCCAGCATCCGGTCCGGACAGGGATTAAGCTACGAGCAGTACTTC.